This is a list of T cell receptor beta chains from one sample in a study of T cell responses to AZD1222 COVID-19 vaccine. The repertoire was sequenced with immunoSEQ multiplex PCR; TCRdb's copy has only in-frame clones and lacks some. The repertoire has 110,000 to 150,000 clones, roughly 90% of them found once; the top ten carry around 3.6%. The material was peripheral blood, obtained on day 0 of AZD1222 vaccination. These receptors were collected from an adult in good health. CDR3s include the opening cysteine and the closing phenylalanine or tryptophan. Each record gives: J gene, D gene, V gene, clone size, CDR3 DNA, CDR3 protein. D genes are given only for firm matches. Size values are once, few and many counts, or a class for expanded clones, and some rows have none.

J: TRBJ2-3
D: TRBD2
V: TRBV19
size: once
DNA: TGTGCCAGTAGTTTACTAGCGGGAGGGCCTGGGGATACGCAGTATTTT
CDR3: CASSLLAGGPGDTQYF

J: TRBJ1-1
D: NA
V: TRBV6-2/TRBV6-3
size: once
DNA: TGTGCCAGCAGCCGCCGAGGGAGCACTGAAGCTTTCTTT
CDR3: CASSRRGSTEAFF

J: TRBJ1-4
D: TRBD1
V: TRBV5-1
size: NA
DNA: TGCGCCAGCAGCAAAGAGGGACAGACGAATGAAAAACTGTTTTTT
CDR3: CASSKEGQTNEKLFF

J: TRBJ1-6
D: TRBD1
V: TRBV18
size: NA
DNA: TGTGCCAGCTCAAGGGACAGTCGCAATTCACCCCTCCACTTT
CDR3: CASSRDSRNSPLHF

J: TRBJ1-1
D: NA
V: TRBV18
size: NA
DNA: TGTGCCAGCTCACCACCGTCGCAGTGGGGGTGGAACACTGAAGCTTTCTTT
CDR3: CASSPPSQWGWNTEAFF

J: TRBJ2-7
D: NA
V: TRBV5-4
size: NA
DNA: TGTGCCAGCAGCTTGGTAGAGGGGGTCGCCTACGAGCAGTACTTC
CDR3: CASSLVEGVAYEQYF

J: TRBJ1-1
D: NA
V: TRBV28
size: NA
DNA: TGTGCCAGCAGACGCCGAGGAAACACTGAAGCTTTCTTT
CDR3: CASRRRGNTEAFF

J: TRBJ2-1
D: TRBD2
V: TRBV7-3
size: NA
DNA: TGTGCCAGCAGCTCAATAGCGGGAGTGGGCAATGAGCAGTTCTTC
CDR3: CASSSIAGVGNEQFF

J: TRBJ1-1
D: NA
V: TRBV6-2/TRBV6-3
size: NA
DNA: TGTGCCAGCAGTTACTCCACGGGTGAGGAAGCTTTCTTT
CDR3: CASSYSTGEEAFF

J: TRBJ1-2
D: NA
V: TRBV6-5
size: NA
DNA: TGTGCCAGCAGTTCCGACTATGCAGGTTATGGCTACACCTTC
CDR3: CASSSDYAGYGYTF

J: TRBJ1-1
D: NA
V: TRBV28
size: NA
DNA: TGTGCCAGCAGTTTAAGATCGGGGAGGTCAGCTTTCTTT
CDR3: CASSLRSGRSAFF

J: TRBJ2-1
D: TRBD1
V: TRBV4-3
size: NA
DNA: TGCGCCAGCAGCCAACATCAGGGACAGGGGATTGACAATGAGCAGTTCTTC
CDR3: CASSQHQGQGIDNEQFF

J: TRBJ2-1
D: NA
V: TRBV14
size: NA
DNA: TGTGCCAGCAGCCAAGATTTCCGAGGCTCCTACAATGAGCAGTTCTTC
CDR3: CASSQDFRGSYNEQFF

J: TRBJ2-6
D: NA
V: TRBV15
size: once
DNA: TGTGCCACCAGCAGGAGAGGGGTGGTAGGCCTCTCTGGGGCCAACGTCCTGACTTTC
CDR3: CATSRRGVVGLSGANVLTF

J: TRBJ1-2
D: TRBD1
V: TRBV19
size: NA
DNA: TGTGCCAGTAGTTCGAGCGACAGGGCCACTAACTATGGCTACACCTTC
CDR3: CASSSSDRATNYGYTF

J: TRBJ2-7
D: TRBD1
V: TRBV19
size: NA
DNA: TGTGCCAGTAGTAGGTTAGGACAGGGGACATCCTACGAGCAGTACTTC
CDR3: CASSRLGQGTSYEQYF

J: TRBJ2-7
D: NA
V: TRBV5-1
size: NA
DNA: TGCGCCAGCAGCTTGGAGCTCGGTAACTACGAGCAGTACTTC
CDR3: CASSLELGNYEQYF

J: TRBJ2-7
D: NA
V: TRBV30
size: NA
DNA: TGTGCCGGTAGACGGACCAGCTCCTACGAGCAGTACTTC
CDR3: CAGRRTSSYEQYF

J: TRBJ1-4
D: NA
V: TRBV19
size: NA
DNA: TGTGCCAGTAGACCGGGACACACTAATGAAAAACTGTTTTTT
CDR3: CASRPGHTNEKLFF

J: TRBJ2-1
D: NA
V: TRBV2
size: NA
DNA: TGTGCCAGCAGTGAAGCGCGGGTCGGGAGAATTAGCAATGAGCAGTTCTTC
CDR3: CASSEARVGRISNEQFF

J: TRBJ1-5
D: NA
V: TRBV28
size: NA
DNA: TGTGCCAGCAGTGGCGGGGGGAATCAGCCCCAGCATTTT
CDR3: CASSGGGNQPQHF

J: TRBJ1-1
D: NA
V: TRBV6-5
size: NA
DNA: TGTGCCAGCAGACGACAGATGAACACTGAAGCTTTCTTT
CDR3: CASRRQMNTEAFF

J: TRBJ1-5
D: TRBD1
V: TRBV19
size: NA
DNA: TGTGCCAGTAGGGAGGGGGCCAGGGGAACCCAGCCCCAGCATTTT
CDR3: CASREGARGTQPQHF